Sequencing of this TCR beta chain was carried out in a study of blood T cell repertoires in COVID-19. This CDR3 is 13 amino acids long. Germline trimming cut 0 bases from V and 9 bases from J; bases unmatched to any gene: 4. CDR1 is ENHRY, CDR2 SYGVKD, per germline. In the original processing: Amplified reference gene primers provided the basis for estimating nucleated cell counts. This table comes from immunoSEQ multiplex PCR, and its TCRdb copy is limited to in-frame clones, with some not included. V and J calls and clone size are those listed in that table; D and trimming were worked out from the DNA. The sample shows roughly 250,000 clones, 80% to 90% of them seen only once.

The TCR originated in a woman younger than 30 who had recovered from COVID-19. The sequencing sample was made of PBMCs or T cells enriched from blood (not recorded which). The rearrangement uses TRBV10-3 and TRBJ1-1; 7 bases are a match to TRBD1. The CDR3 loop reads CAISESGTDKAFF. The CDR3 nucleotides are TGTGCCATCAGTGAGTCCGGGACAGATAAAGCTTTCTTT.